Shown below are 2 T cell receptor beta chains from a single sample sequenced in a study of blood T cell repertoires in COVID-19. Measured with immunoSEQ multiplex PCR; TCRdb has only the in-frame clones, and not every one. The sample consists of 350,000 or so clones, about 90% of them appearing once. The sequencing sample was made of PBMCs or T cells enriched from blood (not recorded which). Every receptor here comes from a woman aged 25-40 years who had been exposed to COVID-19.

CDR3 residues: CASSIGLMNTEAFF. The CDR3 DNA follows: TGTGCCAGTAGTATAGGACTCATGAACACTGAAGCTTTCTTT. The chain combines TRBV19 with TRBJ1-1; no clear D gene. With 1 base removed from V and 0 bases from J, the gap between germline ends came to 6 bases. This CDR3 contains 14 residues. The germline CDR1 and CDR2 sequences are LNHDA and SQIVND (reference sequence).

This clone was seen a single time. V and J are TRBV11-3 and TRBJ2-1; TRBD2 matches at 10 bases. Germline lookup yields CDR1 SGHNT and CDR2 YENEEA. This CDR3 contains 14 residues. The V segment lost 5 bases and the J segment 8 bases; nucleotides outside the gene matches: 6. The CDR3 DNA is TGTGCCAGCAGCCCTAGCGGGAGTTTCGATGAGCAGTTCTTC. The encoded protein is CASSPSGSFDEQFF.